The source of this T cell receptor (beta chain) is a study of blood T cell repertoires in COVID-19. Looking at the study overall: Acute and convalescent COVID-19 samples came from the United States, Italy and Spain. Nucleic acid was either cDNA or gDNA, and it came from T cells, B-cell-depleted T cells, or PBMCs.

The authors' processing: Reference gene primer amplification gave estimated nucleated cell counts. Libraries were prepared by immunoSEQ multiplex PCR; TCRdb keeps only in-frame clonotypes and omits some of them. V and J calls and clone size are those listed in that table; D and trimming were worked out from the DNA. This sample has approximately 150,000 clones, with over 75% found just once. This clone appeared a single time. The V gene's germline CDR1 is WSHSY and CDR2 SAAADI. V lost 6 bases and J lost 1, with 17 bases in between. CDR3 length: 16 amino acids. Sample: peripheral blood. The chain joins TRBV10-2 to TRBJ2-3, with a tentative D call TRBD1 (6 bases). The receptor was isolated from a man between 70 and 80 years old with acute or convalescent COVID-19. The CDR3, as DNA: TGCGCCAGCAGAGTATCAGGGGCCCGGGGCACAGATACGCAGTATTTT. This encodes CASRVSGARGTDTQYF.